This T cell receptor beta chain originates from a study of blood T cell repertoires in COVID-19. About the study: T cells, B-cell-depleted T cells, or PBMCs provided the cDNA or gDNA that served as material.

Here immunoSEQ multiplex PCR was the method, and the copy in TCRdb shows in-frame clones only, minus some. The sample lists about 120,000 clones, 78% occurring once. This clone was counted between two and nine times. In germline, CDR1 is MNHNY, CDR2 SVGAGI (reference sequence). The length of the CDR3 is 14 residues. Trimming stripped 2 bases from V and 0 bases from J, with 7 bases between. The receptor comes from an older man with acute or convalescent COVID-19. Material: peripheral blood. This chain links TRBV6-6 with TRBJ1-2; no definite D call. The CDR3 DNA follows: TGTGCCAGCAGTTACATCGAGACTAACTATGGCTACACCTTC. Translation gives CASSYIETNYGYTF.